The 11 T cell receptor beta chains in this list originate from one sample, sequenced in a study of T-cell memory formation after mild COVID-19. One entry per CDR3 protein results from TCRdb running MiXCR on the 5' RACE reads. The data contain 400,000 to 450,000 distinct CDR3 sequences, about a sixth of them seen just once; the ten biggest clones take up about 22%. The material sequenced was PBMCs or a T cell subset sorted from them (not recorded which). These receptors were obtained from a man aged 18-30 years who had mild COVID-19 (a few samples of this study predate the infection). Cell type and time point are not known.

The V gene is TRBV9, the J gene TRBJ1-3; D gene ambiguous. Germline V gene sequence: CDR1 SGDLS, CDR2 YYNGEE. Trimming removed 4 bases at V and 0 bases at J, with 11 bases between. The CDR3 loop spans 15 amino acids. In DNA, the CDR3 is TGTGCCAGCAGCACCAGAGGCAGCTCTGGAAACACCATATATTTT. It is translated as CASSTRGSSGNTIYF.

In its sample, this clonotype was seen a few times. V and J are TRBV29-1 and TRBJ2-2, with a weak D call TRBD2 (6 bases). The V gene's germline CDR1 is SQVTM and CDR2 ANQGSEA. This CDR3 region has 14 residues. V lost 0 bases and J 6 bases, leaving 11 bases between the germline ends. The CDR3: CSVEEAREAGELFF. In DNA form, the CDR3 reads TGCAGCGTTGAAGAGGCCAGGGAGGCCGGGGAGCTGTTTTTT.

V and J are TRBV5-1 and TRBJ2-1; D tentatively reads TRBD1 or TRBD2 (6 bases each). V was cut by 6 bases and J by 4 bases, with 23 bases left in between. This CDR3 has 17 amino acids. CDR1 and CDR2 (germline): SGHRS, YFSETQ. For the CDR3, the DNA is TGCGCCAGCACCACCTTCATGGGGGGCAGTAGGTACAATGAGCAGTTCTTC. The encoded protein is CASTTFMGGSRYNEQFF.

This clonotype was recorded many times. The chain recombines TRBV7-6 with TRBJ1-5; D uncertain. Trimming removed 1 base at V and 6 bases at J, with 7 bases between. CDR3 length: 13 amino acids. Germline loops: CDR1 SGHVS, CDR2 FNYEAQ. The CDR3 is CASSLGLGQPQHF. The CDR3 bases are TGTGCCAGCAGCTTAGGATTGGGTCAGCCCCAGCATTTT.

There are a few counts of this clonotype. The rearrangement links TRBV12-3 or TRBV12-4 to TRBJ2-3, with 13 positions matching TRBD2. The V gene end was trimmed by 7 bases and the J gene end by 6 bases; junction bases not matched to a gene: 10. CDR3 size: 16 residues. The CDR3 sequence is CASTPGLAGESDTQYF. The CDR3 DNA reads TGTGCCAGCACCCCCGGACTAGCGGGGGAGTCGGATACGCAGTATTTT.

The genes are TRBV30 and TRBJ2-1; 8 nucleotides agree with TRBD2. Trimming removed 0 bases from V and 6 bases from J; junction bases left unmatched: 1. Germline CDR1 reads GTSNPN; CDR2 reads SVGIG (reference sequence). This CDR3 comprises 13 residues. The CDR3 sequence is CAWSVSGVNEQFF. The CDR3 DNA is TGTGCCTGGAGTGTTAGCGGGGTCAATGAGCAGTTCTTC.

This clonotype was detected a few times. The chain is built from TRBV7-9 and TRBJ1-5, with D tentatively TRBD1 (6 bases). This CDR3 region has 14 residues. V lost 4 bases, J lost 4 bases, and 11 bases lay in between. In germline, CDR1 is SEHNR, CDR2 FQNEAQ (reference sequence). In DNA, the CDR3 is TGTGCCAGCAGCTACCAGGGGCAGAATCAGCCCCAGCATTTT. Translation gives CASSYQGQNQPQHF.

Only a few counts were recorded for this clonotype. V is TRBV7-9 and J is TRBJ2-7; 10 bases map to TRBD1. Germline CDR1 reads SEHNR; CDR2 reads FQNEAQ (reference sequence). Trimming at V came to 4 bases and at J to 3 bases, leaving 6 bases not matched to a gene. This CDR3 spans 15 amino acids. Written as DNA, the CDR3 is TGTGCCAGCAGCTCTGGGGACAGGGGAAACTACGAGCAGTACGTC. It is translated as CASSSGDRGNYEQYV.

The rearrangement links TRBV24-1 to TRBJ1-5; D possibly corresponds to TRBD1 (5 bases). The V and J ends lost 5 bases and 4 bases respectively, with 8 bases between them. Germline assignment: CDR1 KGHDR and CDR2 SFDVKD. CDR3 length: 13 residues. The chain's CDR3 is CATSGQGNQPQHF. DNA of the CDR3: TGTGCCACCAGTGGTCAGGGAAATCAGCCCCAGCATTTT.

The CDR3 coding sequence is TGCAGTGCTAGAGCCGGGACTCCACAGTTCTTC. Its translation is CSARAGTPQFF. The chain uses TRBV20-1 and TRBJ2-1, with D maybe TRBD2 (6 bases). From germline, CDR1 is DFQATT and CDR2 SNEGSKA (reference sequence). Deletions cut 1 base from V and 13 bases from J, with 11 bases between. The CDR3 sequence is 11 residues long.

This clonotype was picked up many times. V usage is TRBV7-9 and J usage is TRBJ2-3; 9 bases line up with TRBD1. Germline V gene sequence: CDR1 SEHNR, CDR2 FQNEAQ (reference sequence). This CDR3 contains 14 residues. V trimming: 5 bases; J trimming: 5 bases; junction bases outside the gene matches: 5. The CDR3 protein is CASSPTGGGDTQYF. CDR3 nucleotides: TGTGCCAGCAGCCCCACAGGGGGCGGAGATACGCAGTATTTT.